This entry concerns a single T cell receptor (beta chain). Its antigen is as yet unknown. This sample stems from a study of beta chain features in type 1 diabetes. The CDR3 is 12 residues long. The V gene's germline CDR1 is SGHRS and CDR2 YFSETQ. V lost 2 bases to trimming and J lost 7 bases, with 7 bases between them. TCRB transcripts that were expressed got sequenced, as all of the isolated RNA had been reverse transcribed. Some clones are missing from TCRdb's copy, which holds only in-frame ones; the method was immunoSEQ multiplex PCR. The sample carries more than 300,000 clones, about 12% recorded once. Study conclusions and caveats: Any role of HLA type in TCRB rearrangement remained unresolved here. All four CD4+ subsets from Type 1 diabetes patients carried moderately but significantly shorter TCRB CDR3s.

The genes are TRBV5-1 and TRBJ2-1; D perhaps matches TRBD1 (6 bases). Sequences were obtained from naive CD4+ T cells from blood. This TCR was sampled from a woman aged 18-35 years with type 1 diabetes. CDR3 sequence: CASSFRGNEQFF. The DNA of the CDR3 is TGCGCCAGCAGCTTCAGGGGAAATGAGCAGTTCTTC.